Each of the 17 T cell receptor beta chains below was sequenced from the same sample in a study of cytomegalovirus exposure and HLA in healthy donors. Clones were sequenced by immunoSEQ multiplex PCR, and TCRdb holds only the in-frame ones, with some missing. The sample holds some 110,000 clones, 94% seen once. The material sequenced was PBMCs. The receptors shown here come from a woman younger than 35 in good health and CMV-seronegative.

The chain joins TRBV12-5 to TRBJ1-6; D possibly corresponds to TRBD1 (5 bases). Trimming stripped 3 bases from V and 5 bases from J, with 14 bases between. The germline gives CDR1 LGHNT, CDR2 FRNRAP. This CDR3 contains 16 residues. CDR3 coding DNA: TGTGCTAGTGGTTTCTTAGCGGGGCGCAATAATTCACCCCTCCACTTT. Protein: CASGFLAGRNNSPLHF. The full variable domain, with the rest looked up from reference TRBV12-5 and TRBJ1-6, is DARVTQTPRHKVTEMGQEVTMRCQPILGHNTVFWYRQTMMQGLELLAYFRNRAPLDDSGMPKDRFSAEMPDATLATLKIQPSEPRDSAVYFCASGFLAGRNNSPLHFGNGTRLTVT.

This clone was seen only once. The rearrangement uses TRBV10-2 and TRBJ1-5; D is undetermined. The CDR3 runs to 13 residues. In germline, CDR1 is WSHSY, CDR2 SAAADI. V was trimmed by 2 bases and J by 5 bases, leaving 7 bases between them. The CDR3 reads CASSERSDQPQHF. The CDR3 DNA is TGCGCCAGCAGTGAGAGGAGTGATCAGCCCCAGCATTTT.

Only one count was recorded for this clone. The rearrangement uses TRBV5-6 and TRBJ2-3; no clear D gene. The germline V gene has CDR1 SGHDT and CDR2 YYEEEE. The V and J ends lost 4 bases and 2 bases respectively, with 8 bases between them. The CDR3 length is 13 residues. The chain's CDR3 is CASSPSVTDTQYF. Written as DNA, the CDR3 is TGTGCCAGCAGCCCGAGCGTCACAGATACGCAGTATTTT.

This chain joins TRBV29-1 and TRBJ1-1; D is perhaps TRBD1 (6 bases). CDR1 is SQVTM and CDR2 is ANQGSEA in the germline V gene. This CDR3 is built from 11 residues. V shed 7 bases and J shed 6 bases, with 12 bases lying between them. The CDR3 region is CSDREGAEAFF. CDR3 in DNA: TGCAGCGACAGGGAGGGCGCTGAAGCTTTCTTT.

The V gene is TRBV6-5, the J gene TRBJ1-4; a possible D gene is TRBD1 (6 bases). This CDR3 region has 14 residues. V was trimmed by 7 bases and J by 3 bases, leaving 12 bases between them. Germline V gene sequence: CDR1 MNHEY, CDR2 SVGAGI. The CDR3 coding sequence is TGTGCCAGCAAAAGGGGGATGGCTAATGAAAAACTGTTTTTT. Protein: CASKRGMANEKLFF.

The rearrangement links TRBV5-6 to TRBJ1-6; the match to TRBD1 covers 7 bases. J was trimmed by 8 bases and V by 1 base; bases with no gene match: 3. Germline CDR1 reads SGHDT; CDR2 reads YYEEEE. The CDR3 totals 14 residues. CDR3 DNA sequence: TGTGCCAGCAGCTTGAAGGGGGCGGATTCACCCCTCCACTTT. Translating gives CASSLKGADSPLHF.

This clone showed up just once. The V gene is TRBV4-1, the J gene TRBJ1-1; TRBD1 matches 9 bases. From germline, CDR1 is MGHRA and CDR2 YSYEKL. This CDR3 spans 16 amino acids. After removal of 0 bases from V and 0 bases from J, the junction contained 2 bases not matched to a gene. The CDR3: CASSQDRDRVNTEAFF. In nucleotides, the CDR3 is TGCGCCAGCAGCCAAGATAGGGACAGGGTGAACACTGAAGCTTTCTTT.

This chain links TRBV6-6 with TRBJ2-1, with 9 nucleotides matching TRBD2. The germline V gene encodes CDR1 MNHNY and CDR2 SVGAGI (reference sequence). J lost 6 bases, V lost 5 bases, and 8 bases had no gene match. The CDR3 runs 15 residues. The CDR3 loop reads CASSRARTSVNEQFF. CDR3 bases: TGTGCCAGCAGTCGCGCAAGGACTAGCGTCAATGAGCAGTTCTTC.

The chain couples TRBV9 to TRBJ2-3; 7 bases are a match to TRBD1. CDR3 size: 15 residues. V shed 2 bases and J 5 bases; nucleotides not matched to a gene: 8. The V gene's germline CDR1 is SGDLS and CDR2 YYNGEE. DNA for the CDR3: TGTGCCAGCAGCGTGATAACAGGGGCCGGAGATACGCAGTATTTT. Translated, it gives CASSVITGAGDTQYF.

The chain uses TRBV5-1 and TRBJ1-4, with D hard to call. CDR1 is SGHRS, CDR2 YFSETQ, per germline. The CDR3 contains 14 residues. V lost 0 bases and J lost 7, with 10 bases in between. CDR3 in DNA: TGCGCCAGCAGCTTGGCGGCGCCGGGTGAAAAACTGTTTTTT. Its translation: CASSLAAPGEKLFF.

This chain uses TRBV27 with TRBJ1-1, with 8 bases identical to TRBD1. V shed 5 bases and J 5 bases; nucleotides not matched to a gene: 13. The CDR3 is 16 amino acids. Germline CDR1 reads MNHEY; CDR2 reads SMNVEV (reference sequence). The CDR3 spells CASSPGQGRLGTEAFF. The CDR3 nucleotides are TGTGCCAGCAGTCCCGGACAGGGTAGGTTGGGGACTGAAGCTTTCTTT.

This clone came up once. The V gene is TRBV19, the J gene TRBJ1-3; TRBD1 might be the D (5 bases). CDR1 and CDR2 (germline): LNHDA, SQIVND (reference sequence). With 6 bases removed from V and 4 bases from J, the gap between germline ends came to 10 bases. The CDR3 runs 13 residues. The CDR3 reads CASRAGHGNTIYF. CDR3 DNA sequence: TGTGCCAGTAGGGCAGGGCACGGAAACACCATATATTTT.

The rearrangement uses TRBV5-4 and TRBJ1-1, with D uncertain. V was clipped by 2 bases and J by 0 bases, with 11 bases between them. CDR3 length: 15 residues. The germline V gene encodes CDR1 SGHNT and CDR2 YYREEE (reference sequence). DNA of the CDR3: TGTGCCAGCAGCTTCAAGCTAGATTTGAACACTGAAGCTTTCTTT. Encoded protein: CASSFKLDLNTEAFF.

This clone was recorded once. The chain couples TRBV15 to TRBJ2-3, with D perhaps TRBD2 (5 bases). V lost 5 bases to trimming and J lost 2 bases, with 17 bases between them. Per the germline V gene, CDR1 is LNHNV and CDR2 is YYDKDF (reference sequence). This CDR3 spans 16 amino acids. CDR3 bases: TGTGCCACCAGCCCCGGAGCGGCAGCCACCACAGATACGCAGTATTTT. Translation gives CATSPGAAATTDTQYF.

The V gene is TRBV7-2, the J gene TRBJ2-1, with a tentative D call TRBD1 (6 bases). Per germline, CDR1 SGHTA and CDR2 FQGNSA. This CDR3 spans 14 amino acids. Trimming shortened V by 6 bases and J by 6 bases, and 15 bases separated the two germline ends. CDR3 DNA sequence: TGTGCCAGCAGAGTGGGACACCAATCCAATGAGCAGTTCTTC. Its protein product is CASRVGHQSNEQFF.

The V call is TRBV28, the J call TRBJ1-6; D is possibly TRBD1 (5 bases). The germline gives CDR1 MDHEN, CDR2 SYDVKM. This CDR3 has 11 amino acids. V dropped 8 bases and J dropped 14 bases, with 13 bases sitting between them. For the CDR3, the DNA is TGTGCCAGCGCCCGCGGGGGGGCCCTCCACTTT. It codes for CASARGGALHF.

The chain joins TRBV19 to TRBJ2-7; D may be TRBD2 (5 bases). The CDR3 contains 12 residues. Germline V gene sequence: CDR1 LNHDA, CDR2 SQIVND (reference sequence). With 6 bases removed from V and 5 bases from J, the gap between germline ends came to 11 bases. Here the CDR3 reads CASSSGYHEQYF. The CDR3 bases are TGTGCCAGTAGCTCGGGGTATCACGAGCAGTACTTC.